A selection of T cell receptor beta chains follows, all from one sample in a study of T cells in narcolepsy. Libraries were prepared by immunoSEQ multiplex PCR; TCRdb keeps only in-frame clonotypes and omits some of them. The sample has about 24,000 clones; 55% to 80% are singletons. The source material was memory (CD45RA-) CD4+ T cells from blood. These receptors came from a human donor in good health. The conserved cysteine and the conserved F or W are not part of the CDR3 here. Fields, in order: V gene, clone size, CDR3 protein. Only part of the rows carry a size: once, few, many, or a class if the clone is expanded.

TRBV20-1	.	SASQETQY
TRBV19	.	ASGQKTSYNEQF
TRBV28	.	ASSLEQTRHTQY
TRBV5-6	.	ASSLVPGTRQF
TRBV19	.	ASSWTSGKNEQF
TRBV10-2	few	ASSETSGNTQY
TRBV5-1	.	ASSLMGSGEAF
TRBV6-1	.	ASRGTNTEAF
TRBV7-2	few	ASSLEYKTQY
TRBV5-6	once	ASSLEGGETQY
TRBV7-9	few	ASSSRIQGEALGTQY
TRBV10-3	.	AIPGDRENIEGYEQY
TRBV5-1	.	ASSDEGQNYEQY
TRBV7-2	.	ASSVRFSGRGGDEQF
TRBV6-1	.	ASSATCDSGNTIY
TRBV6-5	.	ASSYQGGPTNEQF
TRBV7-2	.	ASSWARGGDSPLH
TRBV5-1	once	ASSLAGGGTEAF
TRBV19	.	ASSPVRNTEAF
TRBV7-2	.	ASSHGSNQPQH
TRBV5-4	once	ASIPKDSQGNEQF
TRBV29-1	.	SVKDRSYGYT
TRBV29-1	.	SVALPGPDEQY
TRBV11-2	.	ASSLTRLAGNNEQF
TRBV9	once	ASSVGLGDSEKLF
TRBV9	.	ASSPFDGSPDTQY
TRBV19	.	ASSQQGPRF
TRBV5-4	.	ASSFRQGVNEQF
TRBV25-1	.	ASRGTGAAEAF
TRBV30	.	ALGTVSNQPQH
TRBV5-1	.	ASRSGQTDTEAF
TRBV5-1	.	SSSTGGVGTSEKLF
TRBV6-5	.	ASTYSLQNTIY
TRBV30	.	AWSGGATGELF
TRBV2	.	ASSGVAGAQETQY
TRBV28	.	ASSLPDAGVDNEQF
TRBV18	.	ASSGGVNTEAF
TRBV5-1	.	ASSFEGMGGYT
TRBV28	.	ASSLRGSIQY
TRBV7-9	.	ASSLARRSTEAF
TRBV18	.	ASSRAGTGLGNEQF
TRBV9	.	ASSVDPWTAGETQY
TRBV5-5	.	ASSRIGESGNTIY
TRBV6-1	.	ATRPGFESYEQY
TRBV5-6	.	ASSRDRAQY
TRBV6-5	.	ASSAGSNQPQH
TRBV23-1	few	ASSNSRTGHSNQPQH
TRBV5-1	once	ASSVTGGWETQY
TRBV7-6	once	ASSPLTSGSLGNTQY
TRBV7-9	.	ASSQDIFEGPLH